Described below is a single TCR beta chain sequence and its context. This clone was observed a single time. Its binding antigen is unknown. Base qualities are missing; no much larger clone stands one base away. This record comes from a study of blood T cell repertoires in COVID-19 (dated by TCRdb to 2020 to 2022). The study in broad terms: Samples covering the acute and convalescent phases of COVID-19 were provided by collaborators in the United States, Italy and Spain. The prospective study material was composed of cDNA or gDNA derived from T cells, B-cell-depleted T cells, or PBMCs. The dataset comprised deeply sampled blood TCRbeta repertoires from subjects exposed to, actively infected with, or recovered from COVID-19. The repertoires were released in a freely available public database meant as a resource for research on the immune response to SARS-CoV-2. The samples were drawn from the first 160 participants of the ongoing ImmuneRACE study and from 1,200 or so subjects provided by 6 global collaborators. Nearly every sample came with metadata listing a de-identified subject ID, COVID-19 status, age in years and sex. Where available, HLA class I and class II types were obtained from metadata supplied by the sample provider rather than from assay-based typing.

The study at large found these results: The amount of clinical and demographic metadata varied by source and participant and was provided uncurated.

Enrolling through a virtual design, the prospective study's participants ranged in age from roughly 18 to 95 years and lived across roughly 23 United States geographic areas. In the prospective study, cohorts were assigned on the basis of participant-reported clinical history obtained from a screening survey and a study questionnaire. Recovered participants in ImmuneRACE Cohort 3 were defined by two consecutive negative NP/OP PCR tests, clearance by a healthcare professional, or resolution of symptoms. In the prospective study, whole blood, serum and a nasopharyngeal or oropharyngeal swab were collected from each participant by mobile phlebotomists. Prospective study participants could optionally give additional blood draws and questionnaires over an approximately two-month period. Before DNA extraction, blood samples from the prospective study were shipped at room temperature or frozen. CDR1 and CDR2 (LGHDT, YNNKEL) derive from the germline V gene (reference sequence). The CDR3 runs 17 residues from the cysteine to the phenylalanine. Left in the record is the CDR3 DNA by itself, 51 bases read in frame from the first base. Between the V and J ends, shortened by 0 bases and 0 bases respectively, the junction contains 13 bases.

TCRbeta CDR3 regions were amplified from genomic DNA by means of the immunoSEQ Assay, a bias-controlled multiplex PCR. Per the authors' processing: Nucleated cell counts per sample were estimated from amplification of reference gene primers within the assay. To quantify the absolute abundance of each unique TCRbeta CDR3 rearrangement, sequence reads were collapsed and filtered. Productive Simpson clonality was computed per sample as the square root of Simpson's diversity index over productive rearrangements. TCRdb mirrors the immuneACCESS table, restricted to in-frame sequences. Some clones are absent from its copies; in checked studies, under half trace to an unresolved V gene, and the reason for the others is unknown. From that table come the V and J calls and clone size; the DNA was used to work out D and trimming. The table for this sample lists fewer than 400,000 clones; 80% to 90% of them were counted only once. The top ten clones comprise about 10% of the sample.

Input material: PBMCs or T cells enriched from blood (not recorded which). This clonotype was sampled from a woman aged 50 to 60 who had recovered from COVID-19. Here the chain combines TRBV3-1 (or the pseudogene TRBV3-2) and TRBJ2-3, with TRBD2 as a weak D call on 7 bases. In nucleotides, the sequence is TGTGCCAGCAGCCAAGATCTAGGGGGGGCTAGCACAGATACGCAGTATTTT. It translates as CASSQDLGGASTDTQYF.